This T cell receptor beta chain originates from a study of metastatic and nonmetastatic thyroid tumors. Looking at the study overall: Where malignant and benign thyroid patients were concerned, repertoires were compared across blood and tumor or nodule tissue.

No patient received treatment before thyroid surgery. General study points: Significantly greater TCR beta diversity was reportedly found in malignant thyroid tumors than in benign nodules (in blood and tumor).

In the source study's methods: Variation in CDR3 across clinicopathological groups served as the basis for constructing a distant-metastasis classifier in papillary thyroid cancer. TCRdb re-clonotyped the PCR reads via MiXCR. What appears here as the V and J calls and clone size reflects TCRdb's work, not the paper's. The sample includes 34,000 or so clones, 15% to 20% of them seen just once. In germline, CDR1 is LNHDA, CDR2 SQIVND (reference sequence). CDR3 length: 14 amino acids. Germline trimming cut 3 bases from V and 7 bases from J; bases unmatched to any gene: 6. Many counts were recorded for this clone. Its antigen is unknown.

This chain links TRBV19 with TRBJ1-5; 7 nucleotides agree with TRBD1. The TCR comes from a female donor with papillary thyroid cancer or a benign thyroid nodule (not recorded which). Some clones in this sample may be carry-over from other donors' samples. Sequenced material: blood. This CDR3 is CASSMDAGGQPQHF. The CDR3 DNA sequence: TGTGCCAGTAGTATGGACGCAGGGGGACAGCCCCAGCATTTT.